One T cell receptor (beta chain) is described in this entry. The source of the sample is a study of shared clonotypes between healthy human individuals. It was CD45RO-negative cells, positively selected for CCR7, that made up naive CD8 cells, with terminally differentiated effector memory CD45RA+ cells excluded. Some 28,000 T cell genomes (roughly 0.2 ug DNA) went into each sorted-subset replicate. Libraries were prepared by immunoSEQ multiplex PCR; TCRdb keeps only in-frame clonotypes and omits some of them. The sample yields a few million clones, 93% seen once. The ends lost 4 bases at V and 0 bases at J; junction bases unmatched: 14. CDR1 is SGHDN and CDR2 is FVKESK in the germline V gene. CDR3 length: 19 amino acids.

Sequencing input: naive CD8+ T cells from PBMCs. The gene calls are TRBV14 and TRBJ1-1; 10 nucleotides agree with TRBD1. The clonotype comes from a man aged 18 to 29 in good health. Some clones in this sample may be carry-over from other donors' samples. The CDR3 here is CASSRGGPGQGILNTEAFF. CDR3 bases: TGTGCCAGCAGCCGGGGGGGACCGGGACAGGGGATTTTGAACACTGAAGCTTTCTTT.